These T cell receptor beta chains were read from a single sample in a study of low-dose radiotherapy and immunotherapy resistance in tumors. Using its own MiXCR run on the reads, TCRdb lists one record per CDR3 protein. The sample has 55,000 to 80,000 distinct CDR3 sequences, less than 30% seen once. The material sequenced was PBMCs, taken before treatment. The receptors come from a male donor with rectosigmoid adenocarcinoma. Both conserved end residues are part of each CDR3.

CDR3aa | j_gene | v_gene
CASSRTLSYEQYF | TRBJ2-7 | TRBV3-1
CASSSGTAKETQYF | TRBJ2-5 | TRBV6-2/TRBV6-3
CASSLELRVHEQFF | TRBJ2-1 | TRBV28
CASSALQNTGELFF | TRBJ2-2 | TRBV25-1
CASSQQTGGTDTQYF | TRBJ2-3 | TRBV14
CASSQADISGRRIRPAFF | TRBJ1-1 | TRBV3-1
CASSPAGSQPQHF | TRBJ1-5 | TRBV18
CASSLSGQGITDTQYF | TRBJ2-3 | TRBV28
CASSEVSGGADTQYF | TRBJ2-3 | TRBV6-1
CASSLEDPANQPQHF | TRBJ1-5 | TRBV5-1
CASSWAGGPGSEQFF | TRBJ2-1 | TRBV7-9
CASSTGLAGGLADTQYF | TRBJ2-3 | TRBV5-8
CASRSGDPNEQFF | TRBJ2-1 | TRBV28
CASSRGTSDEQYF | TRBJ2-7 | TRBV5-1
CASRTGLLAGDYNEQFF | TRBJ2-1 | TRBV6-8
CTSSLGGWGGRNTEAFF | TRBJ1-1 | TRBV5-1
CASSLGGHTIYF | TRBJ1-3 | TRBV7-1
CASSRETGDYGSPLHF | TRBJ1-6 | TRBV9
CASSEWGETQYF | TRBJ2-5 | TRBV12-3/TRBV12-4
CASSPTSGAPSSYEQYF | TRBJ2-7 | TRBV5-1
CASSFTGARNQPQHF | TRBJ1-5 | TRBV27
CASTEDYYEQYF | TRBJ2-7 | TRBV2
CASSTTGAGGYGYTF | TRBJ1-2 | TRBV28
CASSPQTGSVSPLHF | TRBJ1-6 | TRBV12-3/TRBV12-4
CASRLNPGTGSYEQYF | TRBJ2-7 | TRBV7-2
CASSLRTGPSNQPQHF | TRBJ1-5 | TRBV12-3/TRBV12-4
CASSPSGGLGKNIQYF | TRBJ2-4 | TRBV7-2
CASSLAGYYNEQFF | TRBJ2-1 | TRBV5-1
CASSQVVFNEQFF | TRBJ2-1 | TRBV4-3
CASSVEGGGQYNEQFF | TRBJ2-1 | TRBV9
CSAGQAYEQYF | TRBJ2-7 | TRBV29-1
CASSSAGTGVNEQFF | TRBJ2-1 | TRBV28
CASSLAAGAGGITGELFF | TRBJ2-2 | TRBV28
CASSPDGVAKNIQYF | TRBJ2-4 | TRBV6-8
CASSLKADTGYGYTF | TRBJ1-2 | TRBV27
CASSLWQGIEKQYF | TRBJ2-7 | TRBV5-5
CASRLTGANYNSPLHF | TRBJ1-6 | TRBV27
CASSSPGREKLFF | TRBJ1-4 | TRBV7-2
CASSLAILGTGPSGANVLTF | TRBJ2-6 | TRBV5-5
CASSPSPGSGNTIYF | TRBJ1-3 | TRBV6-2/TRBV6-3
CASSPIWELQITDTQYF | TRBJ2-3 | TRBV27
CASSSNRGEAFF | TRBJ1-1 | TRBV6-1
CASSISNMITEAFF | TRBJ1-1 | TRBV11-2
CASSLPGNQETQYF | TRBJ2-5 | TRBV11-2
CASSQSSGRDTQYF | TRBJ2-3 | TRBV4-3
CASSLDVGDEQYF | TRBJ2-7 | TRBV7-9
CATSDFDVNQPQHF | TRBJ1-5 | TRBV24-1
CASSLAGTGGDGYTF | TRBJ1-2 | TRBV28
CASSLQTLNEQFF | TRBJ2-1 | TRBV5-1
CASSSPRTRENTGELFF | TRBJ2-2 | TRBV7-2
CASSKTGINSPLHF | TRBJ1-6 | TRBV2
CASSLEGGPPASEAFF | TRBJ1-1 | TRBV11-3
CASSLVAGGYNEQFF | TRBJ2-1 | TRBV5-1
CASLSSSYEQYF | TRBJ2-7 | TRBV27
CASSYGLSSGAEETQYF | TRBJ2-5 | TRBV6-5
CAIGTGSYEQYF | TRBJ2-7 | TRBV6-2/TRBV6-3
CASSQDTGTYEQYF | TRBJ2-7 | TRBV4-2
CASSDPRGETQYF | TRBJ2-5 | TRBV28